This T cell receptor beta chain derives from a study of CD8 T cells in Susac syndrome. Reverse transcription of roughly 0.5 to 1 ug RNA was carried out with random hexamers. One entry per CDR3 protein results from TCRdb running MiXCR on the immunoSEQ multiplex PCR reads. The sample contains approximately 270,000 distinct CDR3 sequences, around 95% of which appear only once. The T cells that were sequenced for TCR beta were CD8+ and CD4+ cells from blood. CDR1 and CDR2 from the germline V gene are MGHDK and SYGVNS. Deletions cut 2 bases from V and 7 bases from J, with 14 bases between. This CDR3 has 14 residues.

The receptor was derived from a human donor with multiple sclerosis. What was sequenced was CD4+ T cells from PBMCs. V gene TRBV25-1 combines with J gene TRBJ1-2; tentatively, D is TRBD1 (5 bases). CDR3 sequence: CASSEAGGLVGYTF. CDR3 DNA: TGTGCCAGCAGTGAAGCGGGGGGACTGGTTGGCTACACCTTC.